The present TCR beta chain was sequenced within a study of blood T cell repertoires in COVID-19. In the study overall: Some COVID-19 samples were acute and others convalescent; all came from the United States, Italy and Spain. Sample material is recorded as cDNA or gDNA derived from T cells, B-cell-depleted T cells, or PBMCs.

Authors' analysis steps: Amplification with reference gene primers provided the estimates of nucleated cell counts. Assay used: immunoSEQ multiplex PCR; TCRdb lists only in-frame clones, some missing. V, J and clone size are taken as reported in that table, and D and trimming were inferred from the DNA itself. The repertoire consists of roughly 35,000 clones, with more than 85% occurring once and the leading ten covering roughly 19%. The sequenced material came from peripheral blood. This TCR was sampled from a man in his sixties or seventies with acute or convalescent COVID-19.

CDR3 nucleotides: TGTGCCAGCAGGGGAAGGGGGGGCTATGGCTACACCTTC. It codes for CASRGRGGYGYTF. The rearrangement links TRBV2 to TRBJ1-2, with D tentatively TRBD1 (6 bases). V lost 6 bases, J lost 4 bases, and 12 bases lay in between. The CDR3 runs 13 residues. The germline CDR1 and CDR2 sequences are SNHLY and FYNNEI.